One and the same sample provided the 15 T cell receptor beta chains below, sequenced in a study of Graves' ophthalmopathy and Graves' hyperthyroidism. RNA transcripts provided the template for amplifying TCR beta CDR3 regions. Second-round multiplex PCR followed a first-round RT-PCR using HTBI primers. MiXCR was run by TCRdb on the multiplex PCR reads, yielding one entry per CDR3 protein. The sample lists over a million distinct CDR3 sequences, about two fifths occurring once. Sequenced input: peripheral blood or thyroid tissue (not recorded which). The receptors originated from an adult man with Graves' hyperthyroidism.

In its sample, this clonotype was seen many times. The chain combines TRBV6-6 with TRBJ1-5; D call uncertain. V was shortened by 2 bases and J by 6 bases, with 11 bases between the two germline ends. Germline V gene sequence: CDR1 MNHNY, CDR2 SVGAGI (reference sequence). The CDR3 is 14 residues long. The CDR3 sequence: CASSYVGSVQPQHF. In DNA form, the CDR3 reads TGTGCCAGCAGTTACGTGGGCAGTGTTCAGCCCCAGCATTTT.

A remark on this clonotype: This may stem from a read error, because a much larger clone lies one nucleotide away. This chain joins TRBV20-1 and TRBJ1-2; TRBD1 aligns across 7 bases. J was trimmed by 7 bases and V by 2 bases; bases with no gene match: 4. The CDR3 is 12 amino acids. Looked up from germline, CDR1 is DFQATT and CDR2 is SNEGSKA (reference sequence). CDR3 coding DNA: TGCAGTGCTAGACAGGGGGACTTTGGCTACACCTTC. It is translated as CSARQGDFGYTF.

Notes on this clonotype: It is likely a read error, because the conserved phenylalanine at the end of the CDR3 is missing. The DNA is left out, because the CDR3 cannot be placed on it with certainty; the CDR3 is given as TCRdb lists it. The V gene is TRBV6-1, the J gene TRBJ1-3. Germline values: CDR1 MNHNS, CDR2 SASEGT. The CDR3 length is 8 residues, termini included. The chain's CDR3 is CASSEAAG.

J is TRBJ2-3 and V is TRBV7-6; the D gene is possibly TRBD2 (5 bases). The CDR3 covers 15 residues. The germline V and J ends were trimmed by 5 bases and 4 bases, with 16 bases remaining between them. Germline V gene data show CDR1 as SGHVS and CDR2 as FNYEAQ. CDR3 in amino acids: CASSAKLGGADTQYF. The CDR3 DNA reads TGTGCCAGCAGCGCCAAACTAGGAGGCGCAGATACGCAGTATTTT.

At least ten counts were recorded for this clonotype. The rearrangement joins TRBV7-9 to TRBJ1-1, with D perhaps matching TRBD1 (6 bases). CDR3 length equals 11 residues. V lost 8 bases and J lost 7, with 11 bases in between. The germline CDR1 and CDR2 sequences are SEHNR and FQNEAQ (reference sequence). CDR3 sequence (DNA): TGTGCCAGCGCAGGGGACGTTGAAGCTTTCTTT. Translated, it gives CASAGDVEAFF. Filled out from reference TRBV7-9 and TRBJ1-1, the complete variable domain reads DTGVSQNPRHKITKRGQNVTFRCDPISEHNRLYWYRQTLGQGPEFLTYFQNEAQLEKSRLLSDRFSAERPKGSFSTLEIQRTEQGDSAMYLCASAGDVEAFFGQGTRLTVV.

This clonotype was seen ten or more times. The V gene is TRBV6-5, the J gene TRBJ1-2; perhaps TRBD1 as D (6 bases). The CDR3 totals 13 residues. Trimming pared 4 bases from V and 2 bases from J, leaving 8 bases between. In germline, CDR1 is MNHEY, CDR2 SVGAGI. The CDR3 coding sequence is TGTGCCAGCAGTTGGGGGCCGAACTATGGCTACACCTTC. It codes for CASSWGPNYGYTF.

This clonotype was detected once. This may be a read error: a much more frequent sequence differs by one nucleotide. V and J are TRBV20-1 and TRBJ1-3, with a weak D call TRBD1 (6 bases). The CDR3 totals 15 residues. CDR1 DFQATT and CDR2 SNEGSKA come from the germline V gene (reference sequence). Trimming removed 2 bases at V and 4 bases at J, with 15 bases between. CDR3 region: CSARNRGLRGNTIYF. CDR3 in DNA: TGCAGTGCTAGAAATCGGGGGCTTCGGGGAAACACCATATATTTT.

This clonotype was seen just once. J is TRBJ2-7 and V is TRBV20-1, with a tentative D call TRBD1 (6 bases). Germline V CDR1 and CDR2: DFQATT, SNEGSKA (reference sequence). This CDR3 has 14 amino acids. The ends were cut back, 7 bases at V and 6 bases at J, with 22 bases in the middle. The CDR3 sequence: CSVSQGRLLGEQYF. DNA for the CDR3: TGCAGTGTTTCGCAGGGGCGTCTTTTGGGCGAGCAGTACTTC.

This clonotype appeared a few times. The rearrangement links TRBV10-3 to TRBJ2-7; maybe TRBD1 (6 bases). The germline V gene encodes CDR1 ENHRY and CDR2 SYGVKD. Trimming pared 3 bases from V and 3 bases from J, leaving 9 bases between. This CDR3 is 13 amino acids long. CDR3 amino acids: CAISEQGGYEQYF. CDR3 in DNA: TGTGCCATCAGTGAACAGGGTGGCTACGAGCAGTACTTC.

The V and J genes are TRBV6-5 and TRBJ1-3; no firm D call. Trimming left V 6 bases short and J 0 bases short, with 6 bases between. The CDR3 covers 13 residues. Germline CDR1 reads MNHEY; CDR2 reads SVGAGI. The CDR3 DNA reads TGTGCCAGCAGAAGAAGCTCTGGAAACACCATATATTTT. Its translation: CASRRSSGNTIYF.

This clonotype was seen many times. This rearrangement joins TRBV10-3 to TRBJ1-5; D possibly corresponds to TRBD1 (6 bases). CDR3 length: 15 residues. Between the trimmed V and J ends, which lost 2 bases and 6 bases, there was a span of 14 bases. Looked up from germline, CDR1 is ENHRY and CDR2 is SYGVKD. The CDR3 DNA follows: TGTGCCATCAGTGAGAAGGACCTCAGGGGTCAGCCCCAGCATTTT. This translates into CAISEKDLRGQPQHF.

The DNA for the CDR3 is TGTGCCAGCAATCCCCGGGGGGGCGCGTCTGACGGGGAGCTGTTTTTT. Its protein product is CASNPRGGASDGELFF. J is TRBJ2-2 and V is TRBV12-3 or TRBV12-4; TRBD2 matches at 8 bases. This CDR3 has 16 residues. Unmatched junction bases numbered 14, after V lost 7 bases and J lost 7 bases.

The rearrangement links TRBV24-1 to TRBJ2-5; 11 positions agree with TRBD1. V trimming: 2 bases; J trimming: 5 bases; junction bases outside the gene matches: 6. This CDR3 contains 16 residues. Germline CDR1 reads KGHDR; CDR2 reads SFDVKD. The CDR3 loop is CATSDSLGQGGETQYF. The CDR3 nucleotides are TGTGCCACCAGTGATTCCCTGGGACAGGGGGGCGAGACCCAGTACTTC.

The V call is TRBV29-1, the J call TRBJ1-1, with D possibly being TRBD1 (5 bases). Per the germline V gene, CDR1 is SQVTM and CDR2 is ANQGSEA. V lost 5 bases, J lost 6 bases, and 16 bases lay in between. The CDR3 extends over 13 amino acids. The CDR3, as DNA: TGCAGCGTTCGGGGTGGGGGGACGGCTGAAGCTTTCTTT. This translates into CSVRGGGTAEAFF.

The chain couples TRBV19 to TRBJ2-2; 9 bases agree with TRBD2. The CDR3 runs to 17 residues. In germline, CDR1 is LNHDA, CDR2 SQIVND (reference sequence). V shed 2 bases, J shed 1 base, and the junction held 5 bases outside the gene matches. The CDR3 coding sequence is TGTGCCAGTAGTATACATAGCGGGGGAGTGAACACCGGGGAGCTGTTTTTT. Translated, it gives CASSIHSGGVNTGELFF.